The entry below describes one TCR beta chain. Its binding antigen is unknown. Base qualities are not at hand, and no much larger clone is one base apart. This sample was taken from a study of shared clonotypes between healthy human individuals (dated by TCRdb to 2018 to 2020). Some background on the complete study: The cohort included a few men and a couple of women between 18 and 49 years of age. Libraries were prepared and TCR repertoires were sequenced by different laboratories using diverse techniques, in order to increase sequencing depth and limit assay-specific biases. For each donor, CD4 naive and CD4 memory were each run on three plates, CD8 naive on two plates, and CD8 memory on one plate. Per donor, leukapheresis produced somewhere between about 0.94 and 8.9 billion PBMCs. The study deeply sequenced blood TCR repertoires of roughly five healthy adults to estimate repertoire size and the extent of clonotype sharing between individuals. General study outcomes and caveats: Only blood was sampled, and tissue TCR repertoires likely differ from those in blood. Because the study included only a small number of donors, the genetic and exposure-history diversity represented was limited. Higher generation probabilities were observed for clonotypes shared by all four sorted-subset donors than for non-shared clonotypes. Pairwise subsampling indicated that sequencing depth was expected to affect the degree of clonotype sharing among donors. Sharing across several donors was observed for 4.5% to 6.5% of naive CD4, under 4% of naive CD8, about 2.3% of memory CD4, and roughly 0.4% of memory CD8 clonotypes. Even with the large sequencing depth, rarefaction of the sorted-subset datasets indicated that sequencing was incomplete. Estimated clonotype richness was generally larger for naive than for memory subsets.

Using the deep immunoSEQ assay, multiplex PCR amplified TCR CDR3 regions from genomic DNA. Extracted genomic DNA from each cell subset was spread evenly across all wells of several immunoSEQ 96-well plates, with each plate serving as a replicate. For sorted subsets, each replicate PCR was loaded with around 200 ng genomic DNA, equivalent to 30,000 to 35,000 T cell genomes. The purified libraries were quantified using a Qubit 3.0 fluorometer, sized with a Bioanalyzer 2100, and then quantified again using the KAPA Library Quantification kit. Every immunoSEQ 96-well plate was sequenced on a dedicated single-read 150-cycle Illumina NextSeq 550 flow cell. The study's own analysis went as follows. Because only junctional sequences without quality scores were contained in the immunoSEQ output, filtering matching that applied to full-length reads could not be performed. Sequences were annotated with PyIR, a Python wrapper for IgBLAST v1.9, and V/J genes and CDR3 were assigned using IMGT germline references. Reads were removed for weak V/J assignments (E-value above 1e-6), missing CDR3, stop codons, out-of-frame junctions, or ambiguous translated residues. V3J clonotypes were defined as sequences sharing an identical inferred V gene, J gene, and CDR3 amino acid sequence. To compute the percentage overlap between repertoires, the number of shared unique clonotypes was divided by the size of the smaller repertoire. Richness of each repertoire was evaluated using RTK rarefaction, the Chao1 estimator, and Recon v2.1 estimates of unobserved clonotypes. Generation probabilities for all TCRbeta clonotypes obtained by the gDNA method from four donors were computed using OLGA. Here the immuneACCESS table is served through TCRdb, limited to in-frame sequences with V and J called. Missing clones are a known gap in these copies; in checked studies unresolved V genes cover under half, and the rest lacks a known reason. That table supplies the V and J calls and clone size; D and trimming were determined from the DNA. The sample table shows some 500,000 clones, and about 95% are seen once. Approximately 0.06% of the sample rests with the top ten.

The donors were healthy, HIV-negative adults who had no recently reported acute infections or vaccinations. Every donor was a Caucasian adult living in Nashville, Tennessee, USA. Magnetic negative selection was used to enrich CD4+ T cells, after which naive cells were positively selected on CD45RA and the negative fraction became the memory subset. After blood collection by leukapheresis, PBMCs were isolated using Ficoll-Histopaque density gradient centrifugation and then cryopreserved in the vapor phase of liquid nitrogen. Purity and quantity of every magnetically sorted T cell population were checked by analytical flow cytometry. Each sorted fraction had its genomic DNA isolated and then quantified by UV absorbance on a Nanodrop 2000c. V is cut by 2 bases and J by 5 bases, and the space between the germline ends is 9 bases. The CDR1 and CDR2 encoded by the germline V gene are MNHNS and SASEGT. The CDR3 numbers 13 residues from cysteine through phenylalanine. Just the 39-base CDR3 DNA is kept, in frame starting at base 1.

Sequencing was carried out using naive CD4+ T cells sorted from blood. Per the publication, the cell subset or site label means: CD45RA+ positively selected. The receptor comes from a woman in her twenties or thirties in good health. Recombination joined TRBV6-1 with TRBJ2-5; there is no confident call for the D gene. CDR3 sequence: CASSEWVSETQYF. The nucleotide sequence reads as follows: TGTGCCAGCAGTGAATGGGTCAGTGAGACCCAGTACTTC.